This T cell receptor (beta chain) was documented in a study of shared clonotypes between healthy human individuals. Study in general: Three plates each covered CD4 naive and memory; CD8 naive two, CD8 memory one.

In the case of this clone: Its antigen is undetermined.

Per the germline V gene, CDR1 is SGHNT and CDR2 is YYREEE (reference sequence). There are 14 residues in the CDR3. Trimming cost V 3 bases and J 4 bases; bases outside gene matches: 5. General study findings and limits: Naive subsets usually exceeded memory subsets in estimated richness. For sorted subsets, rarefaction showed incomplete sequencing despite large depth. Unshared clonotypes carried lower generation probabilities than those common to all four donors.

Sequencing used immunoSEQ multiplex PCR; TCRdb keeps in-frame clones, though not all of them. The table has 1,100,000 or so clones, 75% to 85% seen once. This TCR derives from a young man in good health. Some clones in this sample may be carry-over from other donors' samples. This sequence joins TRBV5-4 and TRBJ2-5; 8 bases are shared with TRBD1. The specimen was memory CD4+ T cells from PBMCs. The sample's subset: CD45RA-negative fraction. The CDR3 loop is CASSSTDRGETQYF. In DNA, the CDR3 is TGTGCCAGCAGCTCCACCGACAGGGGAGAGACCCAGTACTTC.